This T cell receptor beta chain was retrieved from a study of blood T cell repertoires in COVID-19. In the original analysis: How many nucleated cells were present was estimated from reference gene primer amplification. The protocol was immunoSEQ multiplex PCR, while the TCRdb copy is restricted to in-frame clones and leaves out a portion. V and J calls and clone size come straight from that table; D and trimming were deduced from the DNA. Of about 250,000 clones in the sample, roughly 86% were seen once. The CDR3 consists of 14 residues. V gave up 5 bases and J gave up 0 bases, with 8 bases separating them. Germline V gene data show CDR1 as SGHTA and CDR2 as FQGNSA.

This receptor was taken from a woman in her sixties who had recovered from COVID-19. Specimen: peripheral blood. The V call is TRBV7-2, the J call TRBJ2-4, with D hard to call. CDR3 sequence: CASSPILAKNIQYF. In DNA form, the CDR3 reads TGTGCCAGCAGCCCTATACTAGCCAAAAACATTCAGTACTTC.